Shown below are 21 T cell receptor beta chains from a single sample sequenced in a study of T cells in Graves' hyperthyroidism and ophthalmopathy. TCR beta CDR3 regions were amplified from RNA. TCR CDR3 underwent first-round RT-PCR with the HTBI primer set. One entry per CDR3 protein results from TCRdb running MiXCR on the multiplex PCR reads. The profile shows about 210,000 distinct CDR3 sequences, roughly 18% of them singletons. Sequenced input: blood. These receptors were collected from a man in his forties or fifties with Graves' hyperthyroidism.

The V and J genes are TRBV13 and TRBJ2-3; no clear D gene. The CDR3 runs 16 residues. Germline V gene data show CDR1 as PRHDT and CDR2 as FYEKMQ (reference sequence). Trimming cost V 5 bases and J 3 bases, with 18 bases left between them. DNA of the CDR3: TGTGCCAGCAGCCCCCGAGGCGCAAAAGGTACAGATACGCAGTATTTT. It is translated as CASSPRGAKGTDTQYF.

The chain recombines TRBV6-1 with TRBJ1-1, with 9 bases identical to TRBD1. There are 14 residues in the CDR3. The germline V gene encodes CDR1 MNHNS and CDR2 SASEGT. Trimming at V came to 3 bases and at J to 5 bases, leaving 4 bases not matched to a gene. Written as DNA, the CDR3 is TGTGCCAGCAGTGAGACAGGGGGTGGGACTGAAGCTTTCTTT. Amino acid sequence: CASSETGGGTEAFF.

In its sample, this clonotype was seen many times. The rearrangement links TRBV28 to TRBJ2-7; D may be TRBD1 or TRBD2 (5 bases each). Germline assignment: CDR1 MDHEN and CDR2 SYDVKM. This CDR3 region has 14 residues. V lost 5 bases and J lost 0, with 11 bases in between. The CDR3 loop reads CASSRLGDSYEQYF. CDR3 nucleotides: TGTGCCAGCAGTCGCTTGGGGGACTCCTACGAGCAGTACTTC. Filled out from reference TRBV28 and TRBJ2-7, the complete variable domain reads DVKVTQSSRYLVKRTGEKVFLECVQDMDHENMFWYRQDPGLGLRLIYFSYDVKMKEKGDIPEGYSVSREKKERFSLILESASTNQTSMYLCASSRLGDSYEQYFGPGTRLTVT.

Concerning this clonotype itself: This may come from a read error, since a much larger clone is one base off. The chain links TRBV15 to TRBJ2-7, with 10 bases identical to TRBD1. The CDR3 has 14 amino acids. The germline V gene encodes CDR1 LNHNV and CDR2 YYDKDF (reference sequence). V trimming: 4 bases; J trimming: 3 bases; junction bases outside the gene matches: 3. CDR3 sequence reads: CATSTGTGVYEQYF. CDR3 in DNA: TGTGCCACCAGCACCGGGACAGGGGTCTACGAGCAGTACTTC.

This clonotype was observed a handful of times. The rearrangement links TRBV5-1 to TRBJ2-3, with D tentatively TRBD1 (6 bases). The V gene lost 4 bases and the J gene lost 4 bases, with 10 bases spanning the gap. The CDR3 has 13 residues. Germline V CDR1 and CDR2: SGHRS, YFSETQ. CDR3 bases: TGCGCCAGCAGCCCTCAGGGGTCAGATACGCAGTATTTT. Amino acid sequence: CASSPQGSDTQYF.

The chain links TRBV18 to TRBJ2-1; TRBD2 matches 11 bases. The germline gives CDR1 KGHSH, CDR2 LQKENI. This CDR3 has 16 amino acids. The trim removed 6 bases at V and 9 bases at J, leaving 13 bases unmatched. The CDR3 region is CASSLTTSGSIFEQFF. CDR3 in DNA: TGTGCCAGCTCCCTGACTACTAGCGGGAGTATCTTTGAGCAGTTCTTC. The whole variable domain, filled in from reference TRBV18 and TRBJ2-1, reads NAGVMQNPRHLVRRRGQEARLRCSPMKGHSHVYWYRQLPEEGLKFMVYLQKENIIDESGMPKERFSAEFPKEGPSILRIQQVVRGDSAAYFCASSLTTSGSIFEQFFGPGTRLTVL.

The chain has TRBV7-9 and TRBJ2-4; D perhaps matches TRBD1 (6 bases). The CDR3 runs 15 residues. Trimming shortened V by 5 bases and J by 4 bases, and 15 bases separated the two germline ends. Germline CDR1 and CDR2: SEHNR and FQNEAQ (reference sequence). The CDR3 protein is CASSMLGTPKNIQYF. In nucleotides, the CDR3 is TGTGCCAGCAGCATGCTCGGGACACCTAAAAACATTCAGTACTTC. The complete variable domain, with remaining parts taken from reference TRBV7-9 and TRBJ2-4, reads DTGVSQNPRHKITKRGQNVTFRCDPISEHNRLYWYRQTLGQGPEFLTYFQNEAQLEKSRLLSDRFSAERPKGSFSTLEIQRTEQGDSAMYLCASSMLGTPKNIQYFGAGTRLSVL.

This clonotype was counted ten times or more. CDR3 coding DNA: TGTGCCTCTACTAGGGAGGCCAATCAGCCCCAGCATTTT. Amino acid sequence: CASTREANQPQHF. The gene calls are TRBV24-1 and TRBJ1-5, with D hard to call. The CDR3 loop spans 13 amino acids. Germline loops: CDR1 KGHDR, CDR2 SFDVKD. The V and J ends lost 12 bases and 3 bases respectively, with 14 bases between them.

This clonotype was observed at least ten times. This chain connects TRBV10-3 to TRBJ2-3; D is unresolved. Per the germline V gene, CDR1 is ENHRY and CDR2 is SYGVKD. The length of the CDR3 is 15 residues. V was trimmed by 2 bases and J by 1 base, leaving 10 bases between them. The DNA of the CDR3 is TGTGCCATCAGTGAGACTGGTCGTGGCACAGATACGCAGTATTTT. It translates to CAISETGRGTDTQYF.

This clonotype has a count of ten or more. The chain is built from TRBV7-2 and TRBJ2-1, with a possible D match to TRBD1 (6 bases). The length of the CDR3 is 14 residues. Trimming removed 5 bases from V and 2 bases from J, with 10 bases in between. Germline CDR1 is SGHTA and CDR2 is FQGNSA. CDR3 nucleotides: TGTGCCAGCAGCCCTAGGACAGCCTACAATGAGCAGTTCTTC. Translated: CASSPRTAYNEQFF.

There are many counts of this clonotype. This rearrangement joins TRBV6-1 to TRBJ1-4; D is unresolved. The V end lost 10 bases, the J end lost 7 bases, and 10 bases lay between the germline ends. Germline CDR1 is MNHNS and CDR2 is SASEGT. The CDR3 runs 11 residues. CDR3 in amino acids: CATRAGEKLFF. The DNA for the CDR3 is TGTGCCACCCGTGCCGGTGAAAAACTGTTTTTT.

This clonotype was detected ten times or more. The chain joins TRBV18 to TRBJ1-5, with D unresolved. V gave up 3 bases and J gave up 10 bases, with 16 bases separating them. The CDR3 covers 14 residues. CDR1 is KGHSH, CDR2 LQKENI, per germline. Here the CDR3 DNA reads TGTGCCAGCTCACCCCAAGGAAGGGTTGGCCCCCAGCATTTT. Protein: CASSPQGRVGPQHF. Full variable domain (missing parts from reference TRBV18 and TRBJ1-5): NAGVMQNPRHLVRRRGQEARLRCSPMKGHSHVYWYRQLPEEGLKFMVYLQKENIIDESGMPKERFSAEFPKEGPSILRIQQVVRGDSAAYFCASSPQGRVGPQHFGDGTRLSIL.

The chain employs TRBV20-1 and TRBJ2-7; TRBD2 aligns across 9 bases. The CDR3 covers 16 residues. Germline V gives CDR1 DFQATT, CDR2 SNEGSKA (reference sequence). Trimming took 2 bases from V and 0 from J; bases not matched to a gene: 8. CDR3 loop: CSARLAGPSYSYEQYF. The DNA for the CDR3 is TGCAGTGCTAGACTAGCGGGACCCTCTTACTCCTACGAGCAGTACTTC.

This clonotype was recorded at least ten times. The J gene is TRBJ2-1, the V gene TRBV7-9; the match to TRBD2 covers 10 bases. From germline, CDR1 is SEHNR and CDR2 FQNEAQ (reference sequence). This CDR3 is 15 amino acids long. The V segment lost 5 bases and the J segment 4 bases; nucleotides outside the gene matches: 5. The CDR3 nucleotides read TGTGCCAGCAGCCATCTAGCGGGGGTTTACAATGAGCAGTTCTTC. It translates to CASSHLAGVYNEQFF.

This clonotype has only a few counts. The chain joins TRBV4-1 to TRBJ1-4, with a weak D call TRBD1 (5 bases). The V gene lost 4 bases and the J gene lost 3 bases, with 9 bases spanning the gap. CDR3 length: 14 amino acids. Per the germline V gene, CDR1 is MGHRA and CDR2 is YSYEKL. The CDR3 nucleotides are TGCGCCAGCAGCCCCTCAGGGTCTAATGAAAAACTGTTTTTT. It codes for CASSPSGSNEKLFF.

The rearrangement links TRBV2 to TRBJ2-3; D is ambiguous. CDR1 is SNHLY, CDR2 FYNNEI, per germline. The length of the CDR3 is 12 residues. Trimming pared 7 bases from V and 7 bases from J, leaving 12 bases between. CDR3 in DNA: TGTGCCAGCAATGCTCAGACTCATACGCAGTATTTT. Translation: CASNAQTHTQYF.

The chain has TRBV20-1 and TRBJ2-3; 12 bases align to TRBD2. The CDR3 is 18 amino acids. V dropped 0 bases and J dropped 3; count of bases not matched to a gene: 10. CDR1 and CDR2 (germline): DFQATT, SNEGSKA (reference sequence). In nucleotides, the CDR3 is TGCAGTGCTAGAGATGCACGACTAGCGGGAGTGTGGACAGATACGCAGTATTTT. Translating it yields CSARDARLAGVWTDTQYF.

This clonotype was seen repeatedly, ten times or more. DNA for the CDR3: TGCGCCAGCAGCTTGGGAGCTAGCAGAGGCGAGCAGTACTTC. Translation: CASSLGASRGEQYF. The rearrangement links TRBV5-1 to TRBJ2-7; perhaps TRBD2 as D (5 bases). This CDR3 is built from 14 residues. Between the trimmed V and J ends, which lost 0 bases and 6 bases, there was a span of 13 bases. Germline-derived CDR1 and CDR2 are SGHRS and YFSETQ.

This clonotype was recorded a few times. The chain couples TRBV20-1 to TRBJ2-5; maybe TRBD1 (6 bases). This CDR3 has 11 residues. V gave up 6 bases and J gave up 9 bases, with 14 bases separating them. The V gene's germline CDR1 is DFQATT and CDR2 SNEGSKA (reference sequence). The CDR3: CSARDTLAQYF. CDR3 bases: TGCAGTGCGAGGGACACCTTGGCCCAGTACTTC.

This clonotype has ten or more counts. The V call is TRBV12-3 or TRBV12-4, the J call TRBJ1-1; D uncertain. The V gene lost 0 bases and the J gene lost 2 bases, with 7 bases spanning the gap. CDR3 length equals 14 residues. This chain's CDR3 is CASSLARFNTEAFF. In DNA form, the CDR3 reads TGTGCCAGCAGTTTAGCGCGATTCAACACTGAAGCTTTCTTT.

The V gene is TRBV4-1, the J gene TRBJ2-3; tentative D call: TRBD2 (6 bases). The CDR3 spans 17 residues. Germline loops: CDR1 MGHRA, CDR2 YSYEKL. The V end lost 8 bases, the J end lost 0 bases, and 21 bases lay between the germline ends. The CDR3 DNA follows: TGCGCCAGCCGCGACCAACTAGCTATCACTAGCACAGATACGCAGTATTTT. Translated, it gives CASRDQLAITSTDTQYF.